This T cell receptor (beta chain) was recovered during a study of cytomegalovirus exposure and HLA in healthy donors. In the PCR, 60 Vbeta and 13 Jbeta primers were used. The data were produced by immunoSEQ multiplex PCR, yet TCRdb's version contains in-frame clones alone and is incomplete. The sample consists of roughly 180,000 clones, around 82% of them appearing once. V was pared by 2 bases and J by 0 bases, with 15 bases between. The germline V gene has CDR1 SGHRS and CDR2 YFSETQ. The CDR3 runs to 16 residues. V usage is TRBV5-1 and J usage is TRBJ2-7; D unresolved. The receptor was derived from a boy younger than 18 in good health and CMV-seronegative. Material for sequencing was PBMCs. The CDR3 nucleotides are TGCGCCAGCAGCTTTACTCCCCGCCGTACCTCCTACGAGCAGTACTTC. Amino acids: CASSFTPRRTSYEQYF.